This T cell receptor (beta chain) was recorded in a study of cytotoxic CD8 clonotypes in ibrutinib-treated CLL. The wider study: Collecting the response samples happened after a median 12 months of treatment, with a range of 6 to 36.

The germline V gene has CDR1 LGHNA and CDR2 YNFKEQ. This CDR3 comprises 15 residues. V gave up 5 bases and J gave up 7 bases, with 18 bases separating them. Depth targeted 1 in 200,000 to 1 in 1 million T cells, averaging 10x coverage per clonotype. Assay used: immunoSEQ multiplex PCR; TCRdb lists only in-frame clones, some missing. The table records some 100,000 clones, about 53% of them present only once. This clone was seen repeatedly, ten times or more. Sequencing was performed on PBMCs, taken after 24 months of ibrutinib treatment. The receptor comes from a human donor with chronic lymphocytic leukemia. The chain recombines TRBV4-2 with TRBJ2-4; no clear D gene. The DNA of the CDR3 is TGTGCCAGCAGCTTAGAGCCCCGCTTTGAGAACATTCAGTACTTC. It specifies CASSLEPRFENIQYF.